A selection of T cell receptor beta chains follows, all from one sample in a study of blood T cell repertoires in COVID-19. The assay was immunoSEQ multiplex PCR, and TCRdb's table has in-frame clones only and misses some. Of around 80,000 clones in the sample, around 79% are singletons; the top ten hold about 12%. The sequenced sample was peripheral blood. These receptors all come from an elderly man with acute or convalescent COVID-19. The CDR3 runs from the conserved cysteine through the conserved F or W. A D gene is named only where the DNA matches it firmly. Size values are once, few and many counts, or a class for expanded clones, and some rows have none.

CDR3aa: CASRRDSGTVNTGELFF; CDR3nt: TGTGCCAGCAGGAGGGACTCAGGGACAGTGAACACCGGGGAGCTGTTTTTT; v_gene: TRBV11-3; d_gene: -; abundance: -; j_gene: TRBJ2-2
CDR3aa: CASSPRGGVQPQHF; CDR3nt: TGCGCCAGCAGCCCCCGGGGGGGTGTTCAGCCCCAGCATTTT; v_gene: TRBV5-1; d_gene: -; abundance: -; j_gene: TRBJ1-5
CDR3aa: CASSPPRDNYEQYF; CDR3nt: TGTGCCAGCAGTCCCCCCCGGGACAACTACGAGCAGTACTTC; v_gene: TRBV6-5; d_gene: -; abundance: -; j_gene: TRBJ2-7
CDR3aa: CAAQSTGVWGGYTF; CDR3nt: TGTGCCGCCCAATCCACAGGGGTATGGGGTGGCTACACCTTC; v_gene: TRBV19; d_gene: TRBD1; abundance: -; j_gene: TRBJ1-2
CDR3aa: CASSLGTGDFRYGYTF; CDR3nt: TGTGCCAGCAGTTTAGGAACAGGGGACTTTAGGTATGGCTACACCTTC; v_gene: TRBV27; d_gene: TRBD1; abundance: -; j_gene: TRBJ1-2
CDR3aa: CSVEGQGTRGYTF; CDR3nt: TGCAGCGTTGAGGGACAGGGGACTCGCGGCTACACCTTC; v_gene: TRBV29-1; d_gene: TRBD1; abundance: -; j_gene: TRBJ1-2
CDR3aa: CASSATGKIIYEQYF; CDR3nt: TGTGCCAGCAGTGCCACAGGGAAAATAATCTACGAGCAGTACTTC; v_gene: TRBV7-2; d_gene: -; abundance: -; j_gene: TRBJ2-7
CDR3aa: CASSYVGESTEAFF; CDR3nt: TGTGCCAGCAGTTACGTAGGGGAAAGTACTGAAGCTTTCTTT; v_gene: TRBV6-5; d_gene: -; abundance: -; j_gene: TRBJ1-1
CDR3aa: CASSLEETQYF; CDR3nt: TGTGCCAGCAGCTTGGAGGAGACCCAGTACTTC; v_gene: TRBV12-3/TRBV12-4; d_gene: -; abundance: -; j_gene: TRBJ2-5
CDR3aa: CASSLSGSDTQYF; CDR3nt: TGTGCCAGCAGCTTGTCAGGGTCAGATACGCAGTATTTT; v_gene: TRBV5-8; d_gene: -; abundance: -; j_gene: TRBJ2-3
CDR3aa: CASSPPALLYEQYF; CDR3nt: TGTGCCAGCTCACCACCCGCTTTACTCTACGAGCAGTACTTC; v_gene: TRBV18; d_gene: -; abundance: -; j_gene: TRBJ2-7
CDR3aa: CASSYQGEAFF; CDR3nt: TGTGCCAGCTCATATCAGGGGGAAGCTTTCTTT; v_gene: TRBV18; d_gene: -; abundance: -; j_gene: TRBJ1-1
CDR3aa: CASRPRGDRRSYGYTF; CDR3nt: TGTGCCAGCAGGCCCAGGGGAGACAGGAGGAGCTATGGCTACACCTTC; v_gene: TRBV2; d_gene: -; abundance: -; j_gene: TRBJ1-2
CDR3aa: CASSTTGTAGNEQFF; CDR3nt: TGTGCCAGTAGTACTACCGGGACAGCCGGAAATGAGCAGTTCTTC; v_gene: TRBV19; d_gene: TRBD1; abundance: -; j_gene: TRBJ2-1
CDR3aa: CASSPYIGGANYGYTF; CDR3nt: TGCGCCAGCAGCCCCTACATCGGGGGAGCTAACTATGGCTACACCTTC; v_gene: TRBV5-1; d_gene: -; abundance: few; j_gene: TRBJ1-2
CDR3aa: CASSEKGGNSPLHF; CDR3nt: TGCGCCAGCAGTGAGAAAGGGGGCAATTCACCCCTCCACTTT; v_gene: TRBV10-2; d_gene: TRBD1; abundance: -; j_gene: TRBJ1-6
CDR3aa: CASSPWTGAQRNEQYF; CDR3nt: TGTGCCAGCAGCCCGTGGACAGGGGCTCAAAGGAACGAGCAGTACTTC; v_gene: TRBV11-2; d_gene: TRBD1; abundance: -; j_gene: TRBJ2-7
CDR3aa: CASSSGQANTNYGYTF; CDR3nt: TGTGCCAGCAGCTCCGGACAGGCCAATACTAACTATGGCTACACCTTC; v_gene: TRBV5-4; d_gene: TRBD1; abundance: few; j_gene: TRBJ1-2